This T cell receptor beta chain originates from a study of identifying expanded T cells in peripheral blood. General study points: Clone count variance between roughly 2-week samples rose with total template count. Over around two and four weeks, about 16 and 19 clones changed, versus around 1.3 between replicates.

The ends lost 4 bases at V and 2 bases at J; junction bases unmatched: 6. Germline V gene lookup returns CDR1 SGHDN and CDR2 FVKESK. CDR3 length: 15 residues. This clone turned up a few times. No antigen is known for it. During the collection period, no donor immune events like infections were recorded. This table comes from immunoSEQ multiplex PCR, and its TCRdb copy is limited to in-frame clones, with some not included. The repertoire holds fewer than 80,000 clones, with over 80% as singletons. Sequences were obtained from blood. The TCR was taken from a person between 18 and 75 years old in good health. V is TRBV14 and J is TRBJ2-3, with TRBD2 matching 7 bases. This CDR3 is CASSRGREPTDTQYF. The DNA of the CDR3 is TGTGCCAGCAGCCGGGGGAGGGAGCCCACAGATACGCAGTATTTT.